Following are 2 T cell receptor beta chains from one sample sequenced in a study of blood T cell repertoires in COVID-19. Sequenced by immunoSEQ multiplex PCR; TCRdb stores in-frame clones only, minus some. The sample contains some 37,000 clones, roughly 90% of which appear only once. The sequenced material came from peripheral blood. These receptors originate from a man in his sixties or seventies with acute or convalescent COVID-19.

CDR3 protein: CASSPPGRTGELFF. The CDR3 bases are TGTGCCAGCAGTCCCCCAGGCCGCACCGGGGAGCTGTTTTTT. The chain uses TRBV4-2 and TRBJ2-2; D gene uncertain. Germline CDR1 and CDR2: LGHNA and YNFKEQ. Trimming pared 6 bases from V and 4 bases from J, leaving 12 bases between. There are 14 residues in the CDR3.

DNA of the CDR3: TGTGCCAGCAATGAGAGGGAGGGCACAGATACGCAGTATTTT. It specifies CASNEREGTDTQYF. This chain uses TRBV3-1 (or the pseudogene TRBV3-2) with TRBJ2-3; the D gene is possibly TRBD2 (6 bases). The CDR3 is 14 amino acids. V was pared by 7 bases and J by 1 base, with 12 bases between. Germline CDR1 and CDR2: LGHDT and YNNKEL (reference sequence).